The next 10 T cell receptor beta chains were all read from a single sample in a study of OX40 agonist ivuxolimab in advanced cancers. The data were produced by immunoSEQ multiplex PCR, yet TCRdb's version contains in-frame clones alone and is incomplete. The sample consists of approximately 65,000 clones, approximately 90% of them appearing once. This material consisted of CD4+ or CD8+ T cells sorted from blood, taken in a trial of the OX40 agonist ivuxolimab. Receptors originate from an adult with an advanced solid tumor such as melanoma, head and neck, liver or kidney cancer.

This clone showed up just once. The chain joins TRBV6-6 to TRBJ2-3; TRBD2 aligns across 14 bases. Germline V lookup: CDR1 MNHNY, CDR2 SVGAGI (reference sequence). This CDR3 is 15 amino acids long. The trim removed 6 bases at V and 5 bases at J, leaving 4 bases unmatched. As DNA, the CDR3 is TGTGCCAGCAGCGGACTAGCGGGGGGTCGAGATACGCAGTATTTT. As protein: CASSGLAGGRDTQYF.

The chain couples TRBV4-1 to TRBJ2-4; 9 bases agree with TRBD2. The V segment lost 1 base and the J segment 0 bases; nucleotides outside the gene matches: 4. The germline V gene has CDR1 MGHRA and CDR2 YSYEKL. The CDR3 covers 17 residues. The CDR3 sequence: CASSQVAGALAKNIQYF. CDR3 DNA: TGCGCCAGCAGCCAAGTAGCGGGGGCCTTAGCCAAAAACATTCAGTACTTC.

The count of this clone is one. The rearrangement links TRBV6-1 to TRBJ1-1, with no clear D. Trimming took 3 bases from V and 1 from J, leaving 9 bases between them. CDR1 is MNHNS, CDR2 SASEGT, per germline. This CDR3 region has 14 residues. The CDR3 here is CASSDTAGNTEAFF. Here the CDR3 DNA reads TGTGCCAGCAGTGATACAGCGGGGAACACTGAAGCTTTCTTT.

The chain joins TRBV5-8 to TRBJ2-7, with 9 bases matching TRBD1. Trimming cost V 1 base and J 5 bases; bases outside gene matches: 7. The V gene's germline CDR1 is SGHTS and CDR2 YDEGEE. The CDR3 consists of 15 residues. The CDR3 loop reads CASSLSGTGFNEQYF. CDR3 in DNA: TGTGCCAGCAGCTTGTCCGGGACAGGGTTCAACGAGCAGTACTTC.

The CDR3: CASSLARGKTGELFF. The CDR3 region has the DNA TGTGCCAGCAGCTTGGCCAGGGGGAAAACCGGGGAGCTGTTTTTT. The chain combines TRBV5-6 with TRBJ2-2, with 7 bases aligning to TRBD1. Germline-derived CDR1 and CDR2 are SGHDT and YYEEEE. The J segment lost 5 bases and the V segment lost 0 bases, leaving 4 bases of the junction unmatched. The CDR3 totals 15 residues. Full variable domain (outside the CDR3, taken from reference TRBV5-6 and TRBJ2-2): DAGVTQSPTHLIKTRGQQVTLRCSPKSGHDTVSWYQQALGQGPQFIFQYYEEEERQRGNFPDRFSGHQFPNYSSELNVNALLLGDSALYLCASSLARGKTGELFFGEGSRLTVL.

This rearrangement joins TRBV5-4 to TRBJ2-3, with D maybe TRBD2 (5 bases). Germline loops: CDR1 SGHNT, CDR2 YYREEE (reference sequence). Trimming stripped 1 base from V and 3 bases from J, with 12 bases between. The CDR3 sequence is 15 residues long. CDR3 DNA sequence: TGTGCCAGCAGCTTGTCGGGTAGCGCGACAGATACGCAGTATTTT. Its protein product is CASSLSGSATDTQYF. Looking up the rest from reference TRBV5-4 and TRBJ2-3 gives the full variable domain: ETGVTQSPTHLIKTRGQQVTLRCSSQSGHNTVSWYQQALGQGPQFIFQYYREEENGRGNFPPRFSGLQFPNYSSELNVNALELDDSALYLCASSLSGSATDTQYFGPGTRLTVL.

The chain links TRBV4-1 to TRBJ2-3; D may be TRBD1 (6 bases). The germline CDR1 and CDR2 sequences are MGHRA and YSYEKL. Trimming took 4 bases from V and 1 from J, leaving 15 bases between them. The CDR3 sequence is 16 residues long. The CDR3 coding sequence is TGCGCCAGCAGCCCAGTACCAGGGGTACGCACAGATACGCAGTATTTT. Translating gives CASSPVPGVRTDTQYF.

This chain uses TRBV5-4 with TRBJ1-5, with D perhaps TRBD1 (5 bases). The CDR3 runs to 12 residues. Trimming took 2 bases from V and 7 from J, leaving 7 bases between them. Per germline, CDR1 SGHNT and CDR2 YYREEE (reference sequence). Here the CDR3 reads CASSFQGQPQHF. For the CDR3, the DNA is TGTGCCAGCAGCTTTCAGGGCCAGCCCCAGCATTTT.

This sequence joins TRBV27 and TRBJ2-3, with no clear D. V gave up 2 bases and J gave up 4 bases, with 7 bases separating them. This CDR3 has 13 residues. The germline V gene has CDR1 MNHEY and CDR2 SMNVEV (reference sequence). The CDR3 protein is CASSLQTSDTQYF. In DNA form, the CDR3 reads TGTGCCAGCAGTTTACAGACCTCAGATACGCAGTATTTT.

The chain couples TRBV5-4 to TRBJ1-5, with 8 bases fitting TRBD1. This CDR3 has 14 amino acids. CDR1 and CDR2 from the germline V gene are SGHNT and YYREEE (reference sequence). J lost 5 bases, V lost 4 bases, and 5 bases had no gene match. CDR3 protein: CASSTGTGDQPQHF. The CDR3 region has the DNA TGTGCCAGCAGCACTGGGACAGGCGATCAGCCCCAGCATTTT.